Following are 16 T cell receptor beta chains from one sample sequenced in a study of blood T cells in healthy people across ages. A J-beta primer mix and a sample-barcoded 5' primer were used in a second PCR of about 7 to 12 cycles. MiXCR was run by TCRdb on the 5' RACE reads, yielding one entry per CDR3 protein. Among just under 900,000 distinct CDR3 sequences listed, 25% to 35% were seen once. The sample comprised blood. These receptors all stem from a woman of 80 years or more in good health.

For this clonotype: A read error may be the cause here, since a much bigger clone is one base away. The J gene is TRBJ2-7, the V gene TRBV12-3 or TRBV12-4; 7 nucleotides agree with TRBD1. This CDR3 has 15 amino acids. V lost 5 bases, J lost 3 bases, and 10 bases stayed unmatched. CDR3 bases: TGTGCCAGCAGTCCACAACTGGGACAGCTCTACGAGCAGTACTTC. Translation: CASSPQLGQLYEQYF.

The gene calls are TRBV30 and TRBJ1-2; 7 bases map to TRBD1. This CDR3 has 12 amino acids. Germline-derived CDR1 and CDR2 are GTSNPN and SVGIG (reference sequence). The CDR3 protein is CASLRGRGGYTF. The CDR3 region has the DNA TGTGCTTCTTTGAGGGGGCGCGGTGGCTACACCTTC.

The table lists this clonotype with a few counts. At one end the junction does not follow the germline gene, possibly because of a read error. The V call is TRBV20-1, the J call TRBJ1-2, with 10 bases aligning to TRBD1. The CDR3 spans 16 residues. CDR1 DFQATT and CDR2 SNEGSKA come from the germline V gene (reference sequence). The DNA for the CDR3 is TGCAGTGCTGGAGACAGGGGGCGAGGAATAAGCTATGGCTACACCTTC. Residues: CSAGDRGRGISYGYTF.

This clonotype was seen ten or more times. The chain combines TRBV4-2 with TRBJ1-6, with D maybe TRBD1 (5 bases). V gave up 3 bases and J gave up 5 bases, with 17 bases separating them. This CDR3 spans 17 amino acids. Germline lookup yields CDR1 LGHNA and CDR2 YNFKEQ. For the CDR3, the DNA is TGTGCCAGCAGCCACCGGGCCGGGGGGTCCAATAATTCACCCCTCCACTTT. Translated: CASSHRAGGSNNSPLHF.

There are many counts of this clonotype. The chain employs TRBV20-1 and TRBJ2-3, with a tentative D call TRBD2 (5 bases). Germline lookup yields CDR1 DFQATT and CDR2 SNEGSKA (reference sequence). This CDR3 spans 13 amino acids. V was pared by 2 bases and J by 3 bases, with 9 bases between. CDR3 DNA sequence: TGCAGTGCTAGACTCGGGGTTACAGATACGCAGTATTTT. Translating it yields CSARLGVTDTQYF.

This clonotype was counted ten times or more. This rearrangement joins TRBV4-1 to TRBJ2-2, with 7 bases aligning to TRBD2. This CDR3 comprises 17 residues. J was trimmed by 1 base and V by 3 bases; bases with no gene match: 8. Germline V lookup: CDR1 MGHRA, CDR2 YSYEKL. The CDR3 region is CASSQASAGVNTGELFF. As DNA, the CDR3 is TGCGCCAGCAGCCAGGCGTCGGCGGGGGTGAACACCGGGGAGCTGTTTTTT.

This clonotype was observed many times. The chain is built from TRBV11-2 and TRBJ2-1; D call uncertain. Trimming shortened V by 2 bases and J by 4 bases, and 6 bases separated the two germline ends. The CDR3 is 13 amino acids. Per germline, CDR1 SGHAT and CDR2 FQNNGV. CDR3 sequence (DNA): TGTGCCAGCAGCTTAAGGGCTTACAATGAGCAGTTCTTC. Translating it yields CASSLRAYNEQFF. Full variable domain (missing parts from reference TRBV11-2 and TRBJ2-1): EAGVAQSPRYKIIEKRQSVAFWCNPISGHATLYWYQQILGQGPKLLIQFQNNGVVDDSQLPKDRFSAERLKGVDSTLKIQPAKLEDSAVYLCASSLRAYNEQFFGPGTRLTVL.

This clonotype was counted ten times or more. The chain links TRBV4-2 to TRBJ2-1; 8 bases are shared with TRBD2. The CDR3 has 16 amino acids. The germline CDR1 and CDR2 sequences are LGHNA and YNFKEQ. Trimming removed 4 bases from V and 0 bases from J; junction bases left unmatched: 5. The CDR3, as DNA: TGTGCCAGCAGCCCGGACCTAGCGGGCTCCTACAATGAGCAGTTCTTC. Its translation is CASSPDLAGSYNEQFF.

A few counts support this clonotype. At one end the junction does not follow the germline gene, possibly because of a read error. The chain employs TRBV7-9 and TRBJ1-3; 7 nucleotides line up with TRBD1. This CDR3 spans 16 amino acids. The germline CDR1 and CDR2 sequences are SEHNR and FQNEAQ (reference sequence). The DNA for the CDR3 is TGTGCCAGCAGCTCGAGACAGGGCTCTTCTGGAAACACCGTATATTTT. This encodes CASSSRQGSSGNTVYF.

The rearrangement joins TRBV3-1 to TRBJ1-1; 8 bases fit TRBD1. The V gene end was trimmed by 6 bases and the J gene end by 11 bases; junction bases not matched to a gene: 5. Germline V gives CDR1 LGHDT, CDR2 YNNKEL (reference sequence). The CDR3 is 11 amino acids. The CDR3 region is CASRDQGAAFF. The CDR3 DNA sequence: TGTGCCAGCAGGGACCAGGGGGCGGCTTTCTTT.

The table lists this clonotype with a count of one. One base away lies a much larger clone, so this may be a sequencing read error. V gene TRBV6-5 combines with J gene TRBJ1-2; D might be TRBD1 (6 bases). The CDR3 runs to 15 residues. From germline, CDR1 is MNHEY and CDR2 SVGAGI. CDR3 nucleotides: TGTGTCAGCAGCCCCTTAGGGGGGGCTCGAAGTGGCTACACCTTC. Protein: CVSSPLGGARSGYTF.

Ten or more counts support this clonotype. The V and J genes are TRBV6-1 and TRBJ2-6; 10 nucleotides match TRBD1. This CDR3 has 18 residues. The V gene's germline CDR1 is MNHNS and CDR2 SASEGT. J gave up 0 bases and V 7 bases, and 9 bases lay outside the gene matches. The CDR3 spells CASTNPGQGTSGANVLTF. CDR3 coding DNA: TGTGCCAGCACCAACCCGGGACAGGGGACCTCTGGGGCCAACGTCCTGACTTTC.

This clonotype was detected only a few times. This may be a read error: a much more frequent sequence differs by one nucleotide. This chain joins TRBV18 and TRBJ2-7; maybe TRBD2 (5 bases). Trimming took 3 bases from V and 7 from J, leaving 19 bases between them. Germline V gives CDR1 KGHSH, CDR2 LQKENI. This CDR3 region has 15 residues. In DNA, the CDR3 is TGTGCCAGCTCACCCGTTGCAAGCGGCTACAATGAGCAGTACTTC. Its protein product is CASSPVASGYNEQYF.

In the case of this clonotype: This could be a read error, since a much larger clone is one nucleotide away. The J gene is TRBJ2-3, the V gene TRBV12-3 or TRBV12-4, with TRBD1 as a possible D gene (6 bases). V shed 10 bases and J shed 7 bases, with 18 bases lying between them. This CDR3 is built from 13 residues. As DNA, the CDR3 is TGTGCCAACACCAGCAGGGGAACGAATACGCAGTATTTT. Translation gives CANTSRGTNTQYF.

Many counts were recorded for this clonotype. This sequence joins TRBV7-2 and TRBJ2-5; D call uncertain. The germline gives CDR1 SGHTA, CDR2 FQGNSA. The CDR3 is 14 residues long. The ends were cut back, 1 base at V and 4 bases at J, with 10 bases in the middle. The DNA for the CDR3 is TGTGCCAGCAGCTTAGTGATAGTCGCAGAGACCCAGTACTTC. This translates into CASSLVIVAETQYF. Combining the CDR3 with reference TRBV7-2 and TRBJ2-5 gives the whole variable domain GAGVSQSPSNKVTEKGKDVELRCDPISGHTALYWYRQSLGQGLEFLIYFQGNSAPDKSGLPSDRFSAERTGGSVSTLTIQRTQQEDSAVYLCASSLVIVAETQYFGPGTRLLVL.

In the case of this clonotype: The junction and the germline gene differ at one end; a read error may be behind it. The chain has TRBV24-1 and TRBJ2-5; 9 nucleotides agree with TRBD2. Germline CDR1 KGHDR, CDR2 SFDVKD. The CDR3 sequence is 16 residues long. The CDR3 DNA reads TGTGCCGCCAGTGATCCCCCAGCGGGGGGCCGGGAGACCCAGTACTTC. Translated: CAASDPPAGGRETQYF.